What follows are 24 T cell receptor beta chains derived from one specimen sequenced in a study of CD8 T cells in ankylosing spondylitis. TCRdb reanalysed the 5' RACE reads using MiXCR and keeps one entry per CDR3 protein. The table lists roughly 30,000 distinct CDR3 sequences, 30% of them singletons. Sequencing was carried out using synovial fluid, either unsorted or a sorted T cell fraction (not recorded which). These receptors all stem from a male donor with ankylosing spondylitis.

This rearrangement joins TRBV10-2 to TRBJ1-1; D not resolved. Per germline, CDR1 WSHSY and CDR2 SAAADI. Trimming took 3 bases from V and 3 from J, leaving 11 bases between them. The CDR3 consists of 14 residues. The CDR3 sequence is CASSDLRGDTEAFF. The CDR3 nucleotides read TGCGCCAGCAGTGATCTACGGGGTGACACTGAAGCTTTCTTT.

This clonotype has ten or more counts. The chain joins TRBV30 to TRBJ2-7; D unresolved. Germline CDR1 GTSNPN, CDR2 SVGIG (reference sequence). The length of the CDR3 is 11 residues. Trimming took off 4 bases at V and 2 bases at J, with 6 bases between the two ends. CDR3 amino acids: CAWIDTYEQYF. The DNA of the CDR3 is TGTGCCTGGATAGACACCTACGAGCAGTACTTC.

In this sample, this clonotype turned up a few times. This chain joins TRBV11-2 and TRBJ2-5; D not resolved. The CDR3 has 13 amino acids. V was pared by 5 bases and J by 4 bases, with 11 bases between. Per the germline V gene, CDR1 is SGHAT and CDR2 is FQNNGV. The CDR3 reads CASSTRLGETQYF. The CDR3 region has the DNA TGTGCCAGCAGCACCCGCCTGGGAGAGACCCAGTACTTC.

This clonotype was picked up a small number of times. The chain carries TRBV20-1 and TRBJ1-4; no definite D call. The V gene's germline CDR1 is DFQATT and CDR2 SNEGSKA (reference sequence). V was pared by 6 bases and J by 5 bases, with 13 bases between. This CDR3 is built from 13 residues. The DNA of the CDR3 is TGCAGTGCAAGGCCGGAGGCCAATGAAAAACTGTTTTTT. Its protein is CSARPEANEKLFF.

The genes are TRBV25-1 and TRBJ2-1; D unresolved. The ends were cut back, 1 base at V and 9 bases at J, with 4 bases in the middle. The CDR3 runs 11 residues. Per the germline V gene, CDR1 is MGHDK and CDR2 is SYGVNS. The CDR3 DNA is TGTGCCAGCAGTGAATTAAGTGAGCAGTTCTTC. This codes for CASSELSEQFF.

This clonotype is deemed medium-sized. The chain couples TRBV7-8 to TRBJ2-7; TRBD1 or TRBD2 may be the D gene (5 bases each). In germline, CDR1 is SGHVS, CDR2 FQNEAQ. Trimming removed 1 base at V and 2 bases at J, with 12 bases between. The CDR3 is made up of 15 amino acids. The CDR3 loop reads CASSLGGTSTYEQYV. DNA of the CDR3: TGTGCCAGCAGCTTAGGGGGGACCTCGACCTACGAGCAGTACGTC.

Written as DNA, the CDR3 is TGCAGCGTTGTAGGTGGCGCCGGGGAGCAGTACTTC. Residues: CSVVGGAGEQYF. This chain connects TRBV29-1 to TRBJ2-7; no clear D gene. Trimming took off 4 bases at V and 7 bases at J, with 14 bases between the two ends. Germline values: CDR1 SQVTM, CDR2 ANQGSEA. This CDR3 spans 12 amino acids.

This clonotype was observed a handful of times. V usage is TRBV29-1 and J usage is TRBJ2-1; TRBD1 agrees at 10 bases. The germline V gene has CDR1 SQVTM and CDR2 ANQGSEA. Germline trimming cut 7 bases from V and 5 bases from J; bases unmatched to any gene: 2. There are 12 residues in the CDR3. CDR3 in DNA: TGCAGCGGTGGACAGGGGGACAATGAGCAGTTCTTC. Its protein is CSGGQGDNEQFF.

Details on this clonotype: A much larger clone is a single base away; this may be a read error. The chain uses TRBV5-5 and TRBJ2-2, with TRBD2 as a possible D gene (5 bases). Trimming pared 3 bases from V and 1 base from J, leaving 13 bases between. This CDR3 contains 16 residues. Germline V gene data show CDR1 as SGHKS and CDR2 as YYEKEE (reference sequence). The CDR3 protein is CASSSLWERNTGELFF. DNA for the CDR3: TGTGCCAGCAGCTCCCTTTGGGAGCGGAACACCGGGGAGCTGTTTTTT. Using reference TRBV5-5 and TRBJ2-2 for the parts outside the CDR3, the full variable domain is DAGVTQSPTHLIKTRGQQVTLRCSPISGHKSVSWYQQVLGQGPQFIFQYYEKEERGRGNFPDRFSARQFPNYSSELNVNALLLGDSALYLCASSSLWERNTGELFFGEGSRLTVL.

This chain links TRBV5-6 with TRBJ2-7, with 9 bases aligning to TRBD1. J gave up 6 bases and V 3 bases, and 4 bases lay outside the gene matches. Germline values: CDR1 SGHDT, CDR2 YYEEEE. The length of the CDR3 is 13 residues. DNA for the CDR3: TGTGCCAGCAGCTGGGGACAGGGTCGCGAGCAGTACTTC. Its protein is CASSWGQGREQYF.

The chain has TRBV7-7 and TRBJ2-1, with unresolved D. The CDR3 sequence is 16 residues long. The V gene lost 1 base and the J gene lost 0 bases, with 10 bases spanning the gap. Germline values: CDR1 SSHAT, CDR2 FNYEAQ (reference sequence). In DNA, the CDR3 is TGTGCCAGCAGCTTAGGGTACCCGAGCTCCTACAATGAGCAGTTCTTC. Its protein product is CASSLGYPSSYNEQFF.

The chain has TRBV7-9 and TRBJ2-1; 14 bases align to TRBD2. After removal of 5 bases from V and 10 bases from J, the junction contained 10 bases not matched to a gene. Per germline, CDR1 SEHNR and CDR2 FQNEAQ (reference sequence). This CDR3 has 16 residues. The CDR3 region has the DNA TGTGCCAGCAGCCTCGGGGGACTAGCGGGAGTAGGAGAGCAGTTCTTC. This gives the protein CASSLGGLAGVGEQFF.

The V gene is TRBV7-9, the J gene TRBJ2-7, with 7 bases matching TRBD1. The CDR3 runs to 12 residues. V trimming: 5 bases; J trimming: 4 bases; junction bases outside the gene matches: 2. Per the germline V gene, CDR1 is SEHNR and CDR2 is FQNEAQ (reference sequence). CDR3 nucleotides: TGTGCCAGCAGCCCAGGGGGTTACGAGCAGTACTTC. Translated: CASSPGGYEQYF.

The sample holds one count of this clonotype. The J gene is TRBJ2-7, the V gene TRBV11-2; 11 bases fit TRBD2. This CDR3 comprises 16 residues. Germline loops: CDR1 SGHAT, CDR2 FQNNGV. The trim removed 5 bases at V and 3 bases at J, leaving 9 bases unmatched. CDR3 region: CASSVGGTSGYYEQYF. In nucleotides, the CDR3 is TGTGCCAGCAGCGTAGGGGGGACTAGCGGTTACTACGAGCAGTACTTC.

CDR3 amino acids: CATSAGGNNNEQFF. CDR3 nucleotides: TGTGCCACCAGTGCTGGGGGGAACAACAATGAGCAGTTCTTC. The J gene is TRBJ2-1, the V gene TRBV24-1, with D perhaps TRBD2 (6 bases). The CDR3 is made up of 14 amino acids. V was clipped by 5 bases and J by 5 bases, with 12 bases between them. Germline loops: CDR1 KGHDR, CDR2 SFDVKD.

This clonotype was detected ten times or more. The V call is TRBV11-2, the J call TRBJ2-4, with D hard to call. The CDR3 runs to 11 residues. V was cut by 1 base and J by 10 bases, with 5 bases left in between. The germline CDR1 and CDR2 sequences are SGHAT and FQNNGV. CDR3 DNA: TGTGCCAGCAGCTTAGTGGGGATTCAGTACTTC. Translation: CASSLVGIQYF.

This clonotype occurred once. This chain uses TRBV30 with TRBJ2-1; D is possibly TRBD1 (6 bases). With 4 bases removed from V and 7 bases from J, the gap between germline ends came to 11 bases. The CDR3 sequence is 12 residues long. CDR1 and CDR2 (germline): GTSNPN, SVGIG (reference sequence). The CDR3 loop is CAWIGGINEQFF. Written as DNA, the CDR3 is TGTGCCTGGATAGGGGGTATTAATGAGCAGTTCTTC.

For the CDR3, the DNA is TGTGCCAGCAGCCTAGTGGACAGGGATCCGTACGAGCAGTACTTC. Translating gives CASSLVDRDPYEQYF. The V and J genes are TRBV7-9 and TRBJ2-7; 8 bases fit TRBD1. Trimming took 5 bases from V and 4 from J; bases not matched to a gene: 10. There are 15 residues in the CDR3. Germline V CDR1 and CDR2: SEHNR, FQNEAQ (reference sequence).

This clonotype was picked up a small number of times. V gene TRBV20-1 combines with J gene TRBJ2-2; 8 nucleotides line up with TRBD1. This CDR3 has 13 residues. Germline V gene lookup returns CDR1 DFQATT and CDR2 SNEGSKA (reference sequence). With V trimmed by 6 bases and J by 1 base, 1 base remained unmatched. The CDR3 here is CSADRGNTGELFF. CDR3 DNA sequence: TGCAGTGCCGACAGGGGGAACACCGGGGAGCTGTTTTTT.

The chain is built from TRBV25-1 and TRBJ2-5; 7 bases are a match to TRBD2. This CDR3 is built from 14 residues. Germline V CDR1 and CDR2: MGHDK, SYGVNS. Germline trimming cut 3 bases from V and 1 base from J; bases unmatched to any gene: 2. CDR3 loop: CASSDWGGQETQYF. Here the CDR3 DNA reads TGTGCCAGCAGTGATTGGGGGGGCCAAGAGACCCAGTACTTC.

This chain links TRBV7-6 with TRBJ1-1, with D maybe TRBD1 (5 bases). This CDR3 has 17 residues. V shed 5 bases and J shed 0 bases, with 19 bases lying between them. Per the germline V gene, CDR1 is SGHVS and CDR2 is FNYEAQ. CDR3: CASSLVLPRVLNTEAFF. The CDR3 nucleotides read TGTGCCAGCAGCCTTGTCCTCCCCAGGGTACTGAACACTGAAGCTTTCTTT.

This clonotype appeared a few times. The CDR3 is CASSAKDYPNEQFF. For the CDR3, the DNA is TGTGCCAGCAGCGCAAAGGACTACCCCAATGAGCAGTTCTTC. This chain uses TRBV7-9 with TRBJ2-1, with a tentative D call TRBD2 (6 bases). Germline-derived CDR1 and CDR2 are SEHNR and FQNEAQ (reference sequence). The V end was cut by 5 bases, the J end by 6 bases, with 14 bases between. This CDR3 is 14 amino acids long.

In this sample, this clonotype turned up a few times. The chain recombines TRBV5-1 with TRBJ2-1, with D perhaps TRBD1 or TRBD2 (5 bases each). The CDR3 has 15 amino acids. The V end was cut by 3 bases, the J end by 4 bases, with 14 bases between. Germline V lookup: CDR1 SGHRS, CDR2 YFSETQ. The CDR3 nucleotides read TGCGCCAGCAGCTGGGGGTCAGGGCAATACAATGAGCAGTTCTTC. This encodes CASSWGSGQYNEQFF.

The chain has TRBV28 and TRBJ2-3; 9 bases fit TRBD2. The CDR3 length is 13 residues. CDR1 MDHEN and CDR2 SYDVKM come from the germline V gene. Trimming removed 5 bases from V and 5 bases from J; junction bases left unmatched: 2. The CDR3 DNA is TGTGCCAGCAGTCGAGCGGGAGGAGATACGCAGTATTTT. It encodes CASSRAGGDTQYF.